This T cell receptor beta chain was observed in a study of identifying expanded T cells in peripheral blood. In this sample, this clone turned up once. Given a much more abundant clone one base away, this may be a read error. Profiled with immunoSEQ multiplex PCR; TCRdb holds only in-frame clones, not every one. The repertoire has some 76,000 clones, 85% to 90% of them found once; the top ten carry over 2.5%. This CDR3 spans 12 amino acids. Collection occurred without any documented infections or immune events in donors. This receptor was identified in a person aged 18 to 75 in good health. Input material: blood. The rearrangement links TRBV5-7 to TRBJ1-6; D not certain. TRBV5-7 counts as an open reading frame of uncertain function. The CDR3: CASGLSRGPLHF. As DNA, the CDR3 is TGTGCCAGCGGCTTGTCCCGCGGTCCCCTCCACTTT.